This TCR beta chain is from a study of blood T cell repertoires in COVID-19 (dated by TCRdb to the early 2020s). Broadly, across the study: The collaborator samples originated in the United States, Italy and Spain and spanned the acute and convalescent phases of COVID-19. The prospective study material was composed of cDNA or gDNA derived from T cells, B-cell-depleted T cells, or PBMCs. The dataset comprised deeply sampled blood TCRbeta repertoires from subjects exposed to, actively infected with, or recovered from COVID-19. A freely available public database, intended as a resource for researchers studying the immune response to SARS-CoV-2, is where the repertoires were released. Samples were obtained from the ongoing ImmuneRACE study (first 160 participants) and from 950 to 1,500 subjects provided by 6 global collaborators. Nearly every sample came with metadata listing a de-identified subject ID, COVID-19 status, age in years and sex. Where HLA class I and class II types were available, the types were taken from metadata supplied by the sample provider, not from assay-based typing. Points the paper makes about the study in general: Clinical and demographic metadata were provided uncurated, with the amount varying by source and participant.

Via the germline V gene, CDR1 is MGHRA and CDR2 YSYEKL. The CDR3 runs 14 residues from the cysteine to the phenylalanine. Of all the DNA, just the CDR3 is kept, 42 bases in frame from base 1. Ends trimmed: V by 4 bases, J by 4 bases; bases unmatched to a gene: 3. The collaborating institutions used their own protocols to collect whole blood in K2EDTA tubes. For TCRbeta analysis, collaborator samples were shipped as frozen whole blood, as isolated PBMCs, or as DNA extracted from either sample type. The immunoSEQ Assay, a bias-controlled multiplex PCR, was used to amplify TCRbeta CDR3 regions from genomic DNA. Regarding the original processing steps: The number of nucleated cells in each sample was estimated from the amplification of reference gene primers within the assay. To quantify the absolute abundance of each unique TCRbeta CDR3 rearrangement, sequence reads were collapsed and filtered. Productive Simpson clonality was computed per sample as the square root of Simpson's diversity index over productive rearrangements. TCRdb took over this immuneACCESS table, retaining in-frame rearrangements with V and J assigned. Such tables are incomplete; in checked studies, under half of the missing clones stem from an unresolved V gene, and the remainder is unexplained. That table is the source of V, J and clone size, and D and trimming were worked out from the DNA. Recorded for this sample are approximately 50,000 clones; approximately 87% of them occurred a single time. The top ten clonotypes cover 3% to 4.5% of the sample.

Regarding this clone: What antigen it recognizes has not been identified. Base qualities are not at hand, and no much larger clone is one base apart.

This chain is built from TRBV4-1 and TRBJ2-3; the junction holds 9 bases that match TRBD1. This clonotype was sampled from a man aged 45-65 years with acute or convalescent COVID-19. The material sequenced was peripheral blood. Read as DNA, the sequence is TGCGCCAGCAGCCTTGGACAGGGGTCAGATACGCAGTATTTT. Translated, it reads CASSLGQGSDTQYF.